The 13 T cell receptor beta chains below all came from one sample that was sequenced in a study of cytomegalovirus exposure and HLA in healthy donors. Clones were read by immunoSEQ multiplex PCR, and TCRdb kept only the in-frame ones, dropping some. The profile covers 110,000 to 150,000 clones, with 94% appearing a single time and less than 2% taken by the ten largest. Sample: PBMCs. The receptors originated from a man aged 18 to 29 in good health and CMV-seropositive.

The CDR3 loop is CASMGAPYQPQHF. CDR3 nucleotides: TGTGCCAGCATGGGGGCCCCGTATCAGCCCCAGCATTTT. The V gene is TRBV2, the J gene TRBJ1-5; maybe TRBD1 (6 bases). Trimming removed 7 bases from V and 5 bases from J, with 12 bases in between. Germline CDR1 is SNHLY and CDR2 is FYNNEI. The CDR3 is 13 amino acids.

The chain uses TRBV6-5 and TRBJ1-1, with 7 bases lining up with TRBD1. Germline CDR1 reads MNHEY; CDR2 reads SVGAGI. With 6 bases clipped from V and 0 bases from J, the junction kept 7 bases outside the gene matches. The CDR3 covers 15 residues. CDR3 loop: CASSLTGAMNTEAFF. The CDR3 DNA follows: TGTGCCAGCAGCCTAACAGGGGCCATGAACACTGAAGCTTTCTTT.

The V gene is TRBV4-2, the J gene TRBJ2-3, with 9 nucleotides matching TRBD1. After removal of 0 bases from V and 4 bases from J, the junction contained 5 bases not matched to a gene. CDR1 and CDR2 (germline): LGHNA, YNFKEQ. CDR3 size: 16 residues. The CDR3 DNA is TGTGCCAGCAGCCAAGAACGGGACAGGGCCCCAGATACGCAGTATTTT. This gives the protein CASSQERDRAPDTQYF.

V and J are TRBV7-9 and TRBJ2-7; D call uncertain. The CDR3 loop spans 13 amino acids. Germline V gives CDR1 SEHNR, CDR2 FQNEAQ (reference sequence). Deletions cut 0 bases from V and 5 bases from J, with 8 bases between. Here the CDR3 reads CASSLASVHEQYF. Here the CDR3 DNA reads TGTGCCAGCAGCTTAGCTTCGGTGCACGAGCAGTACTTC.

The chain couples TRBV28 to TRBJ1-4; D is ambiguous. V lost 5 bases, J lost 4 bases, and 11 bases lay in between. The CDR3 covers 14 residues. CDR1 and CDR2 (germline): MDHEN, SYDVKM. CDR3: CASSPSGVNEKLFF. The CDR3 coding sequence is TGTGCCAGCAGTCCGAGCGGAGTTAATGAAAAACTGTTTTTT.

The chain uses TRBV18 and TRBJ2-1; TRBD1 aligns across 10 bases. The germline V gene has CDR1 KGHSH and CDR2 LQKENI. The V and J ends lost 1 base and 3 bases, in that order; junction bases with no gene match: 3. The CDR3 contains 16 residues. CDR3 sequence reads: CASSPQTGGFYNEQFF. For the CDR3, the DNA is TGTGCCAGCTCACCACAGACAGGGGGCTTCTACAATGAGCAGTTCTTC.

This clone has only one observation. This chain joins TRBV28 and TRBJ2-5; D is ambiguous. The CDR3 extends over 12 amino acids. V lost 5 bases and J 1 base, leaving 5 bases between the germline ends. Germline values: CDR1 MDHEN, CDR2 SYDVKM. CDR3 sequence (DNA): TGTGCCAGCAGTCCCCTCCAAGAGACCCAGTACTTC. As protein: CASSPLQETQYF. The complete variable domain, with remaining parts taken from reference TRBV28 and TRBJ2-5, reads DVKVTQSSRYLVKRTGEKVFLECVQDMDHENMFWYRQDPGLGLRLIYFSYDVKMKEKGDIPEGYSVSREKKERFSLILESASTNQTSMYLCASSPLQETQYFGPGTRLLVL.

V is TRBV5-6 and J is TRBJ1-1, with 9 bases lining up with TRBD1. The CDR3 consists of 16 residues. Trimming cost V 1 base and J 6 bases; bases outside gene matches: 10. Germline-derived CDR1 and CDR2 are SGHDT and YYEEEE. The CDR3 DNA sequence: TGTGCCAGCAGCTTGACGGGACAGGGAAGTTTGTCTGAAGCTTTCTTT. Translation gives CASSLTGQGSLSEAFF.

The V and J genes are TRBV10-3 and TRBJ1-3, with 7 positions matching TRBD1. With V trimmed by 8 bases and J by 3 bases, 10 bases remained unmatched. The CDR3 contains 15 residues. Germline CDR1 is ENHRY and CDR2 is SYGVKD. The DNA of the CDR3 is TGTGCCATCGGCCTGACAGGGACGGTTGGAAACACCATATATTTT. Translation gives CAIGLTGTVGNTIYF.

The V call is TRBV6-4, the J call TRBJ2-1; 10 nucleotides match TRBD2. The J segment lost 9 bases and the V segment lost 6 bases, leaving 11 bases of the junction unmatched. The CDR3 extends over 15 amino acids. Germline loops: CDR1 MRHNA, CDR2 SNTAGT. The CDR3 DNA reads as TGTGCCAGCAGCCCCACTAGCGGGGTTCCCAGTGAGCAGTTCTTC. It specifies CASSPTSGVPSEQFF.

This chain links TRBV18 with TRBJ2-7; 8 nucleotides align to TRBD2. The V and J ends lost 2 bases and 6 bases, in that order; junction bases with no gene match: 9. CDR1 KGHSH and CDR2 LQKENI come from the germline V gene. This CDR3 has 15 residues. DNA for the CDR3: TGTGCCAGCTCACCAGGTAGCGGGATGGGGTCCGAGCAGTACTTC. It encodes CASSPGSGMGSEQYF.

This clone was seen just once. The rearrangement uses TRBV5-1 and TRBJ2-6, with D possibly matching TRBD1 (5 bases). Germline CDR1 reads SGHRS; CDR2 reads YFSETQ. The CDR3 has 18 amino acids. Trimming took 2 bases from V and 0 from J, leaving 15 bases between them. The CDR3 is CASSFRADPSSGANVLTF. The CDR3 bases are TGCGCCAGCAGCTTCAGGGCGGATCCCAGCTCTGGGGCCAACGTCCTGACTTTC.

In its sample, this clone was seen once. The rearrangement uses TRBV19 and TRBJ2-5; 11 nucleotides match TRBD1. CDR1 is LNHDA and CDR2 is SQIVND in the germline V gene (reference sequence). This CDR3 is 16 amino acids long. J gave up 3 bases and V 5 bases, and 8 bases lay outside the gene matches. This chain's CDR3 is CASSYVPGQGEETQYF. The CDR3 bases are TGTGCCAGTAGTTATGTTCCGGGACAGGGGGAAGAGACCCAGTACTTC.